Presented here are 32 T cell receptor beta chains from one specimen sequenced in a study of blood T cell repertoires in COVID-19. Only in-frame clones appear in the TCRdb table, and some are missing; sequencing was by immunoSEQ multiplex PCR. The sample lists about 250,000 clones; about 84% were seen once. Sequencing used peripheral blood. The receptors stem from a woman older than 75 with COVID-19, enrolled during active disease.

This chain connects TRBV29-1 to TRBJ2-7; D gene unclear. Trimming removed 5 bases at V and 1 base at J, with 6 bases between. The CDR3 runs 11 residues. CDR1 SQVTM and CDR2 ANQGSEA come from the germline V gene. This chain's CDR3 is CSVFSSYEQYF. CDR3 sequence (DNA): TGCAGCGTTTTTTCTTCCTACGAGCAGTACTTC.

The rearrangement joins TRBV27 to TRBJ1-5; D not certain. CDR1 is MNHEY, CDR2 SMNVEV, per germline (reference sequence). The V end lost 6 bases, the J end lost 8 bases, and 11 bases lay between the germline ends. The CDR3 covers 12 residues. CDR3: CASRTGSEPQHF. In DNA form, the CDR3 reads TGTGCCAGCAGGACCGGGTCGGAGCCCCAGCATTTT.

V gene TRBV5-1 combines with J gene TRBJ1-1; a weak D match, TRBD1 (5 bases). Germline CDR1 is SGHRS and CDR2 is YFSETQ. There are 13 residues in the CDR3. V was cut by 4 bases and J by 7 bases, with 14 bases left in between. The CDR3 DNA sequence: TGCGCCAGCAGCCCGGGCGGGACCAATGAAGCTTTCTTT. Its protein product is CASSPGGTNEAFF.

The gene calls are TRBV2 and TRBJ2-6, with D maybe TRBD2 (5 bases). V gave up 1 base and J gave up 3 bases, with 7 bases separating them. Germline-derived CDR1 and CDR2 are SNHLY and FYNNEI. CDR3 length: 15 amino acids. CDR3 coding DNA: TGTGCCAGCAGTGAAGGAGGGTATGGGGCCAACGTCCTGACTTTC. This sequence encodes CASSEGGYGANVLTF.

The chain recombines TRBV4-1 with TRBJ1-5; 7 nucleotides line up with TRBD1. With 0 bases clipped from V and 6 bases from J, the junction kept 17 bases outside the gene matches. CDR1 is MGHRA, CDR2 YSYEKL, per germline. The CDR3 spans 19 residues. CDR3 in amino acids: CASSQDYQFGQVTSQPQHF. For the CDR3, the DNA is TGCGCCAGCAGCCAAGATTATCAGTTCGGACAGGTTACCTCTCAGCCCCAGCATTTT.

The V and J genes are TRBV19 and TRBJ2-2, with TRBD1 matching 7 bases. The CDR3 contains 13 residues. Germline V gives CDR1 LNHDA, CDR2 SQIVND (reference sequence). V was pared by 8 bases and J by 6 bases, with 6 bases of the junction left unmatched. The CDR3 coding sequence is TGTGCCAGTTCCCGGACAGGCCCCGGGGAGCTGTTTTTT. As protein: CASSRTGPGELFF.

This clone turned up a few times. CDR3 nucleotides: TGTGCCAGCAGCTTAAGTTCCGGACAGGTAGCTAACTATGGCTACACCTTC. It codes for CASSLSSGQVANYGYTF. This chain joins TRBV7-2 and TRBJ1-2; 7 bases line up with TRBD1. This CDR3 is 17 amino acids long. With 2 bases clipped from V and 0 bases from J, the junction kept 9 bases outside the gene matches. Germline assignment: CDR1 SGHTA and CDR2 FQGNSA.

The genes are TRBV3-1 (or the pseudogene TRBV3-2) and TRBJ2-1, with TRBD1 matching 11 bases. J was trimmed by 8 bases and V by 6 bases; bases with no gene match: 9. The CDR3 length is 15 residues. Germline V gives CDR1 LGHDT, CDR2 YNNKEL (reference sequence). The CDR3 nucleotides read TGTGCCAGCAGTCACCGGGACAGGGGGGTTTATGAGCAGTTCTTC. Translating it yields CASSHRDRGVYEQFF.

The chain employs TRBV5-1 and TRBJ1-2; weak D call: TRBD1 (5 bases). Germline V gene lookup returns CDR1 SGHRS and CDR2 YFSETQ. This CDR3 contains 13 residues. V was cut by 3 bases and J by 8 bases, with 14 bases left in between. The CDR3 sequence is CASSWGDERGYTF. The DNA of the CDR3 is TGCGCCAGCAGCTGGGGGGACGAGCGGGGCTACACCTTC.

For this clone: Mismatch with germline at one junction end may stem from a read error. This chain links TRBV27 with TRBJ1-2, with TRBD1 matching 7 bases. This CDR3 contains 13 residues. Germline V gene sequence: CDR1 MNHEY, CDR2 SMNVEV (reference sequence). Here the CDR3 DNA reads TGTGCCAGCAGTTACAACCCGGGACAGCCCGATTTCTTC. Protein: CASSYNPGQPDFF.

The J gene is TRBJ1-3, the V gene TRBV6-5; weak D call: TRBD1 (6 bases). CDR1 and CDR2 from the germline V gene are MNHEY and SVGAGI. Trimming took off 2 bases at V and 0 bases at J, with 11 bases between the two ends. This CDR3 spans 16 amino acids. The CDR3 sequence is CASSYTGQSSGNTIYF. The CDR3 DNA reads TGTGCCAGCAGTTACACTGGACAGAGCTCTGGAAACACCATATATTTT.

The J gene is TRBJ1-1, the V gene TRBV25-1; D is uncertain. The CDR3 totals 12 residues. V was cut by 6 bases and J by 5 bases, with 10 bases left in between. Per germline, CDR1 MGHDK and CDR2 SYGVNS. The CDR3 loop reads CASREGWTEAFF. CDR3 DNA sequence: TGTGCCAGCAGGGAGGGCTGGACTGAAGCTTTCTTT.

The chain joins TRBV2 to TRBJ1-6; possibly TRBD1 for D (6 bases). V was cut by 4 bases and J by 7 bases, with 11 bases left in between. Germline V gene data show CDR1 as SNHLY and CDR2 as FYNNEI. The CDR3 length is 14 residues. The CDR3 DNA follows: TGTGCCAGCAGTGGTGGGACACAGAATTCACCCCTCCACTTT. Translation gives CASSGGTQNSPLHF.

The genes are TRBV6-2 or TRBV6-3 and TRBJ2-1; D uncertain. This CDR3 has 11 residues. Germline lookup yields CDR1 MNHEY and CDR2 SVGEGT. Deletions cut 3 bases from V and 8 bases from J, with 5 bases between. CDR3: CASSYSDEQFF. The CDR3 DNA follows: TGTGCCAGCAGTTATTCCGATGAGCAGTTCTTC.

The chain uses TRBV5-8 and TRBJ2-6; D is undetermined. Trimming took 2 bases from V and 12 from J, leaving 9 bases between them. The CDR3 consists of 12 residues. Germline V gene sequence: CDR1 SGHTS, CDR2 YDEGEE. This CDR3 reads CASSLAPRVLTF. CDR3 coding DNA: TGTGCCAGCAGCTTAGCCCCCCGCGTCCTGACTTTC.

J is TRBJ2-3 and V is TRBV6-5; possible D gene TRBD2, 6 bases. This CDR3 has 15 amino acids. V was pared by 2 bases and J by 0 bases, with 9 bases between. Germline V gene data show CDR1 as MNHEY and CDR2 as SVGAGI. This chain's CDR3 is CASSYRGLSTDTQYF. The CDR3 bases are TGTGCCAGCAGTTACCGGGGACTGAGCACAGATACGCAGTATTTT.

The chain links TRBV10-3 to TRBJ2-3; 7 positions agree with TRBD2. Germline lookup yields CDR1 ENHRY and CDR2 SYGVKD. With 3 bases clipped from V and 5 bases from J, the junction kept 11 bases outside the gene matches. The CDR3 is made up of 16 amino acids. DNA of the CDR3: TGTGCCATCAGTGACCTGAAAGCGGGGTCGGGAGATACGCAGTATTTT. Translated: CAISDLKAGSGDTQYF.

V is TRBV6-6 and J is TRBJ2-2, with TRBD2 identical over 10 bases. The CDR3 contains 13 residues. The junction had 4 bases not matched to a gene; V was cut back by 10 bases and J by 5 bases. Germline V lookup: CDR1 MNHNY, CDR2 SVGAGI (reference sequence). CDR3 residues: CATLSGGTGELFF. The CDR3 nucleotides read TGTGCCACCCTTAGCGGGGGGACCGGGGAGCTGTTTTTT.

This chain links TRBV7-9 with TRBJ2-7; D remains unclear. V lost 1 base, J lost 3 bases, and 10 bases lay in between. This CDR3 has 14 residues. The germline V gene encodes CDR1 SEHNR and CDR2 FQNEAQ (reference sequence). In DNA, the CDR3 is TGTGCCAGCAGCTTAGGTTTCAACAGCTACGAGCAGTACTTC. Translating it yields CASSLGFNSYEQYF.

J is TRBJ1-4 and V is TRBV10-2, with TRBD1 matching 11 bases. Germline loops: CDR1 WSHSY, CDR2 SAAADI. Trimming removed 4 bases from V and 6 bases from J; junction bases left unmatched: 4. This CDR3 region has 15 residues. The DNA for the CDR3 is TGCGCCAGCAGTGGCCGGGGACAGGGGGATGAAAAACTGTTTTTT. Translation gives CASSGRGQGDEKLFF.

The V call is TRBV9, the J call TRBJ2-2; 8 positions match TRBD1. CDR3 length equals 15 residues. From germline, CDR1 is SGDLS and CDR2 YYNGEE. V was pared by 3 bases and J by 6 bases, with 7 bases of the junction left unmatched. CDR3 protein: CASSAPDRGSGELFF. Here the CDR3 DNA reads TGTGCCAGCAGCGCTCCAGACAGGGGCTCCGGGGAGCTGTTTTTT.

This clone was counted a single time. This specimen includes other DNA sequences encoding the same CDR3. This chain uses TRBV5-4 with TRBJ1-3, with D perhaps matching TRBD1 (6 bases). The CDR3 totals 14 residues. Trimming shortened V by 6 bases and J by 3 bases, and 13 bases separated the two germline ends. Germline V gives CDR1 SGHNT, CDR2 YYREEE (reference sequence). Here the CDR3 reads CASNPQGSGNTIYF. CDR3 nucleotides: TGTGCCAGCAACCCACAGGGCAGTGGAAACACCATATATTTT.

The V and J genes are TRBV9 and TRBJ1-4, with a possible D match to TRBD1 (5 bases). The length of the CDR3 is 16 residues. V gave up 0 bases and J gave up 0 bases, with 9 bases separating them. Germline V gene sequence: CDR1 SGDLS, CDR2 YYNGEE. CDR3 loop: CASSVAWGATNEKLFF. The CDR3, as DNA: TGTGCCAGCAGCGTAGCTTGGGGGGCAACTAATGAAAAACTGTTTTTT.

With respect to this clone: Other DNA sequences from this sample encode an identical CDR3 as well. The chain links TRBV5-1 to TRBJ1-6; D not certain. CDR1 SGHRS and CDR2 YFSETQ come from the germline V gene. Trimming stripped 0 bases from V and 0 bases from J, with 7 bases between. CDR3 length: 16 residues. The CDR3 here is CASSLVASSYNSPLHF. CDR3 nucleotides: TGCGCCAGCAGCTTGGTAGCCAGCTCCTATAATTCACCCCTCCACTTT. Drawing the rest from reference TRBV5-1 and TRBJ1-6, the complete variable domain is KAGVTQTPRYLIKTRGQQVTLSCSPISGHRSVSWYQQTPGQGLQFLFEYFSETQRNKGNFPGRFSGRQFSNSRSEMNVSTLELGDSALYLCASSLVASSYNSPLHFGNGTRLTVT.

V and J are TRBV7-9 and TRBJ2-2, with a weak D call TRBD1 (6 bases). CDR3 size: 14 residues. Trimming removed 6 bases from V and 4 bases from J, with 12 bases in between. The germline V gene has CDR1 SEHNR and CDR2 FQNEAQ (reference sequence). Here the CDR3 DNA reads TGTGCCAGCAGACCGGGACATCTCACCGGGGAGCTGTTTTTT. This encodes CASRPGHLTGELFF.

The chain is built from TRBV2 and TRBJ2-5, with 8 bases lining up with TRBD2. Germline V gives CDR1 SNHLY, CDR2 FYNNEI. The CDR3 length is 13 residues. J gave up 4 bases and V 11 bases, and 9 bases lay outside the gene matches. The CDR3 sequence is CAGKGSGAETQYF. CDR3 sequence (DNA): TGTGCCGGCAAAGGTAGCGGGGCAGAGACCCAGTACTTC. Based on the CDR3 plus reference TRBV2 and TRBJ2-5, the full variable domain is EPEVTQTPSHQVTQMGQEVILRCVPISNHLYFYWYRQILGQKVEFLVSFYNNEISEKSEIFDDQFSVERPDGSNFTLKIRSTKLEDSAMYFCAGKGSGAETQYFGPGTRLLVL.

The V gene is TRBV5-1, the J gene TRBJ1-4; D is undetermined. This CDR3 is 14 amino acids long. Trimming pared 5 bases from V and 5 bases from J, leaving 13 bases between. Germline V gives CDR1 SGHRS, CDR2 YFSETQ. CDR3 sequence: CASSGSGRNEKLFF. CDR3 nucleotide sequence: TGCGCCAGCAGTGGTTCCGGGAGGAATGAAAAACTGTTTTTT.

The chain is built from TRBV30 and TRBJ2-2; 8 nucleotides align to TRBD1. This CDR3 is 14 amino acids long. After removal of 1 base from V and 7 bases from J, the junction contained 5 bases not matched to a gene. From germline, CDR1 is GTSNPN and CDR2 SVGIG (reference sequence). CDR3 DNA: TGTGCCTGGAGTGACAGGGGGTGGGGCGGGGAGCTGTTTTTT. It yields the protein CAWSDRGWGGELFF.

This chain links TRBV11-1 with TRBJ2-7; D uncertain. The length of the CDR3 is 13 residues. Per the germline V gene, CDR1 is SGHAT and CDR2 is FQDESV (reference sequence). V was cut by 6 bases and J by 5 bases, with 14 bases left in between. The CDR3 is CASSFLAKNEQYF. As DNA, the CDR3 is TGTGCCAGCAGTTTTTTGGCCAAAAACGAGCAGTACTTC.

The rearrangement uses TRBV6-6 and TRBJ2-3; D remains unclear. The V gene's germline CDR1 is MNHNY and CDR2 SVGAGI (reference sequence). This CDR3 is 14 amino acids long. V was clipped by 4 bases and J by 0 bases, with 8 bases between them. This chain's CDR3 is CASSSYDSTDTQYF. In DNA, the CDR3 is TGTGCCAGCAGTTCCTACGATAGCACAGATACGCAGTATTTT.

The chain is built from TRBV3-1 (or the pseudogene TRBV3-2) and TRBJ1-6; 7 positions agree with TRBD1. V gave up 3 bases and J gave up 6 bases; unmatched junction bases: 2. The germline gives CDR1 LGHDT, CDR2 YNNKEL (reference sequence). The length of the CDR3 is 14 residues. CDR3 protein: CASSQGQTNSPLHF. The CDR3 bases are TGTGCCAGCAGCCAGGGACAGACTAATTCACCCCTCCACTTT.

V gene TRBV19 combines with J gene TRBJ1-1, with a weak D call TRBD1 (5 bases). Germline V CDR1 and CDR2: LNHDA, SQIVND (reference sequence). This CDR3 spans 13 amino acids. V was clipped by 6 bases and J by 1 base, with 9 bases between them. CDR3 in amino acids: CASSQGWNTEAFF. The CDR3 DNA follows: TGTGCCAGTAGCCAGGGCTGGAACACTGAAGCTTTCTTT.